Listed below are T cell receptor beta chains from one sample, sequenced in a study of blood T cell repertoires in COVID-19. Assay used: immunoSEQ multiplex PCR; TCRdb lists only in-frame clones, some missing. The sample records around 170,000 clones, 80% to 85% being singletons. The specimen sequenced was peripheral blood. These receptors originate from a woman between 70 and 85 years old with COVID-19, enrolled during active disease. The CDR3 runs from the conserved cysteine through the conserved F or W. Each record gives: D gene, J gene, V gene, clone size, CDR3 protein, CDR3 DNA. A D gene is named only where the DNA matches it firmly. Size values are once, few and many counts, or a class for expanded clones, and some rows have none.

D gene: TRBD1
J gene: TRBJ2-7
V gene: TRBV9
clone size: -
CDR3 protein: CASSVLDRAGEQYF
CDR3 DNA: TGTGCCAGCAGCGTCCTGGACAGGGCGGGGGAGCAGTACTTC

D gene: -
J gene: TRBJ1-5
V gene: TRBV20-1
clone size: -
CDR3 protein: CSASQSGGNQPQHF
CDR3 DNA: TGCAGTGCTAGTCAGTCGGGCGGGAATCAGCCCCAGCATTTT

D gene: TRBD1
J gene: TRBJ2-7
V gene: TRBV7-2
clone size: -
CDR3 protein: CASSPGTGSSYEQYF
CDR3 DNA: TGTGCCAGCAGCCCTGGGACAGGGAGCTCCTACGAGCAGTACTTC

D gene: -
J gene: TRBJ1-5
V gene: TRBV6-5
clone size: -
CDR3 protein: CASSYRLDKNQPQHF
CDR3 DNA: TGTGCCAGCAGTTACAGATTAGACAAGAATCAGCCCCAGCATTTT

D gene: TRBD1
J gene: TRBJ2-2
V gene: TRBV4-3
clone size: -
CDR3 protein: CASSQGQGNTGELFF
CDR3 DNA: TGCGCCAGCAGCCAAGGACAGGGAAACACCGGGGAGCTGTTTTTT

D gene: TRBD2
J gene: TRBJ2-7
V gene: TRBV2
clone size: once
CDR3 protein: CASSELTSGHYEQYF
CDR3 DNA: TGTGCCAGCAGTGAATTAACTAGCGGCCACTACGAGCAGTACTTC

D gene: TRBD2
J gene: TRBJ2-1
V gene: TRBV4-3
clone size: few
CDR3 protein: CASSLNPGTSGRGNEQFF
CDR3 DNA: TGCGCCAGCAGCCTCAACCCCGGGACTAGCGGGAGGGGCAATGAGCAGTTCTTC

D gene: -
J gene: TRBJ2-1
V gene: TRBV6-5
clone size: -
CDR3 protein: CASSYEGGRSYNEQFF
CDR3 DNA: TGTGCCAGCAGTTACGAGGGGGGGAGGTCCTACAATGAGCAGTTCTTC

D gene: TRBD2
J gene: TRBJ2-1
V gene: TRBV5-1
clone size: -
CDR3 protein: CASSFSGSSYNEQFF
CDR3 DNA: TGCGCCAGCAGCTTCAGCGGGAGCTCCTACAATGAGCAGTTCTTC

D gene: -
J gene: TRBJ2-7
V gene: TRBV27
clone size: -
CDR3 protein: CASSPTAYYEQYF
CDR3 DNA: TGTGCCAGCAGTCCCACAGCCTACTACGAGCAGTACTTC

D gene: -
J gene: TRBJ1-2
V gene: TRBV19
clone size: -
CDR3 protein: CASSILDRSYGYTF
CDR3 DNA: TGTGCCAGTAGTATACTGGACAGAAGTTATGGCTACACCTTC

D gene: -
J gene: TRBJ1-1
V gene: TRBV5-1
clone size: -
CDR3 protein: CASSLHAGSETEAFF
CDR3 DNA: TGCGCCAGCAGCTTACATGCTGGGAGTGAGACTGAAGCTTTCTTT

D gene: -
J gene: TRBJ2-3
V gene: TRBV5-4
clone size: -
CDR3 protein: CASSSPPLASGAQYF
CDR3 DNA: TGTGCCAGCAGTTCGCCGCCCCTAGCTAGTGGTGCGCAGTATTTT

D gene: -
J gene: TRBJ2-1
V gene: TRBV30
clone size: -
CDR3 protein: CAWKTLGSYNEQFF
CDR3 DNA: TGTGCCTGGAAAACTCTCGGCTCCTACAATGAGCAGTTCTTC

D gene: TRBD2
J gene: TRBJ2-1
V gene: TRBV29-1
clone size: -
CDR3 protein: CSVDGGRSNEQFF
CDR3 DNA: TGCAGCGTTGACGGCGGGAGAAGCAATGAGCAGTTCTTC

D gene: TRBD2
J gene: TRBJ2-1
V gene: TRBV28
clone size: once
CDR3 protein: CASSWGLAGLGHNEQFF
CDR3 DNA: TGTGCCAGCAGCTGGGGACTAGCGGGACTGGGACACAATGAGCAGTTCTTC

D gene: -
J gene: TRBJ1-4
V gene: TRBV5-1
clone size: -
CDR3 protein: CASSLEGRGREKLFF
CDR3 DNA: TGCGCCAGCAGCCTAGAGGGGAGGGGCCGTGAAAAACTGTTTTTT

D gene: -
J gene: TRBJ2-5
V gene: TRBV29-1
clone size: -
CDR3 protein: CSARRGEETQYF
CDR3 DNA: TGCAGCGCCCGGCGGGGAGAAGAGACCCAGTACTTC

D gene: TRBD2
J gene: TRBJ2-5
V gene: TRBV30
clone size: -
CDR3 protein: CAWRGRERVQETQYF
CDR3 DNA: TGTGCCTGGAGGGGGCGGGAGAGGGTTCAAGAGACCCAGTACTTC

D gene: TRBD1
J gene: TRBJ2-5
V gene: TRBV5-5
clone size: -
CDR3 protein: CASSSGTAQETQYF
CDR3 DNA: TGTGCCAGCAGCTCCGGGACAGCTCAAGAGACCCAGTACTTC

D gene: TRBD1
J gene: TRBJ1-1
V gene: TRBV19
clone size: -
CDR3 protein: CASTGQGEGGHTEAFF
CDR3 DNA: TGTGCCAGTACGGGACAGGGGGAAGGAGGACACACTGAAGCTTTCTTT

D gene: TRBD1
J gene: TRBJ1-5
V gene: TRBV24-1
clone size: -
CDR3 protein: CATSDETGFQPQHF
CDR3 DNA: TGTGCCACCAGTGATGAGACAGGGTTTCAGCCCCAGCATTTT